This passage covers 22 T cell receptor beta chains from one sample sequenced in a study of T cells after yellow fever vaccination. One entry per CDR3 protein results from TCRdb running MiXCR on the 5' RACE reads. The sample has 550,000 to 750,000 distinct CDR3 sequences; less than 15% are singletons. The material was PBMCs, obtained on the day of the yellow fever booster vaccination. The receptor set was obtained from a man aged 30-40 years who received the YFV17D yellow fever vaccine.

This clonotype was recorded a few times. The chain joins TRBV20-1 to TRBJ2-5, with D perhaps TRBD1 or TRBD2 (6 bases each). The germline CDR1 and CDR2 sequences are DFQATT and SNEGSKA (reference sequence). The CDR3 loop spans 11 amino acids. The V end was cut by 6 bases, the J end by 6 bases, with 11 bases between. CDR3 in amino acids: CSAGGLQTQYF. CDR3 sequence (DNA): TGCAGTGCCGGGGGCCTGCAGACCCAGTACTTC.

The chain employs TRBV5-1 and TRBJ1-2; possibly TRBD1 for D (6 bases). V was trimmed by 4 bases and J by 6 bases, leaving 13 bases between them. Germline assignment: CDR1 SGHRS and CDR2 YFSETQ. This CDR3 has 13 residues. In nucleotides, the CDR3 is TGCGCCAGCAGCCCGAATGGGGGCCATGGCTACACCTTC. This gives the protein CASSPNGGHGYTF.

In its sample, this clonotype was seen a few times. The CDR3 loop is CASSSSPWSLETQYF. As DNA, the CDR3 is TGTGCCAGCAGCTCCTCTCCGTGGTCTTTAGAGACCCAGTACTTC. V is TRBV7-2 and J is TRBJ2-5; D gene unclear. CDR3 length equals 15 residues. Germline-derived CDR1 and CDR2 are SGHTA and FQGNSA. Trimming left V 4 bases short and J 4 bases short, with 16 bases between.

The chain has TRBV12-3 or TRBV12-4 and TRBJ2-1, with D maybe TRBD2 (6 bases). V was shortened by 8 bases and J by 2 bases, with 16 bases between the two germline ends. This CDR3 has 15 residues. The CDR3: CASRFYAGPYNEQFF. Written as DNA, the CDR3 is TGTGCCAGCCGCTTCTATGCGGGACCCTACAATGAGCAGTTCTTC.

The CDR3 DNA follows: TGTGCCAGCAGTAGACGACAGGGCCCCTACAATGAGCAGTTCTTC. It yields the protein CASSRRQGPYNEQFF. This chain joins TRBV6-2 or TRBV6-3 and TRBJ2-1; 7 nucleotides align to TRBD1. J was trimmed by 2 bases and V by 5 bases; bases with no gene match: 6. This CDR3 has 15 amino acids. The germline gives CDR1 MNHEY, CDR2 SVGEGT.

The gene calls are TRBV5-1 and TRBJ2-1; TRBD1 matches 9 bases. The CDR3 is 17 amino acids. CDR1 is SGHRS and CDR2 is YFSETQ in the germline V gene. The J segment lost 2 bases and the V segment lost 3 bases, leaving 9 bases of the junction unmatched. CDR3 coding DNA: TGCGCCAGCAGCTCGGGATCTGGACAGGGGCCCTACAATGAGCAGTTCTTC. As protein: CASSSGSGQGPYNEQFF.

The V call is TRBV12-3 or TRBV12-4, the J call TRBJ2-7; a possible D gene is TRBD2 (6 bases). The CDR3 spans 16 residues. The V end was cut by 6 bases, the J end by 3 bases, with 21 bases between. In nucleotides, the CDR3 is TGTGCCAGCAGCTCCGTCGCCGGAGGGTGGGTCTACGAGCAGTACTTC. Protein: CASSSVAGGWVYEQYF.

This clonotype turned up a few times. V and J are TRBV7-9 and TRBJ2-3; a weak D match, TRBD2 (6 bases). The V end lost 5 bases, the J end lost 2 bases, and 11 bases lay between the germline ends. Germline values: CDR1 SEHNR, CDR2 FQNEAQ (reference sequence). CDR3 size: 14 residues. The CDR3 DNA sequence: TGTGCCAGCAGCCGTAGCGGATTCACAGATACGCAGTATTTT. Residues: CASSRSGFTDTQYF. The complete variable domain, with remaining parts taken from reference TRBV7-9 and TRBJ2-3, reads DTGVSQNPRHKITKRGQNVTFRCDPISEHNRLYWYRQTLGQGPEFLTYFQNEAQLEKSRLLSDRFSAERPKGSFSTLEIQRTEQGDSAMYLCASSRSGFTDTQYFGPGTRLTVL.

This rearrangement joins TRBV12-3 or TRBV12-4 to TRBJ2-5; TRBD1 matches 7 bases. J lost 5 bases, V lost 6 bases, and 15 bases had no gene match. The CDR3 contains 16 residues. CDR3: CASRPPGQLLTETQYF. DNA for the CDR3: TGTGCCAGCAGACCTCCGGGACAGCTTTTGACGGAGACCCAGTACTTC.

This clonotype was counted only a few times. V usage is TRBV5-1 and J usage is TRBJ2-1, with TRBD2 matching over 11 bases. This CDR3 is 17 amino acids long. CDR1 SGHRS and CDR2 YFSETQ come from the germline V gene. Germline trimming cut 5 bases from V and 6 bases from J; bases unmatched to any gene: 13. CDR3 sequence (DNA): TGCGCCAGCAGTATTCAGCATCGGACTAGCGGGCTCAATGAGCAGTTCTTC. The encoded protein is CASSIQHRTSGLNEQFF.

This clonotype turned up a few times. The chain uses TRBV28 and TRBJ1-3; D remains ambiguous. The V end lost 6 bases, the J end lost 0 bases, and 12 bases lay between the germline ends. Germline CDR1 and CDR2: MDHEN and SYDVKM. The length of the CDR3 is 15 residues. The CDR3 loop is CASRSGGLSGNTIYF. The CDR3 DNA reads as TGTGCCAGCAGGAGCGGCGGACTCTCTGGAAACACCATATATTTT.

The CDR3 spells CASSQNPPRSVRGTGELFF. The CDR3 region has the DNA TGCGCCAGCAGCCAAAATCCCCCTCGGTCAGTCAGGGGGACCGGGGAGCTGTTTTTT. V is TRBV23-1 and J is TRBJ2-2; 7 positions agree with TRBD1. TRBV23-1 is placed among ORFs of uncertain function. The CDR3 loop spans 19 amino acids. The V and J ends lost 6 bases and 5 bases, in that order; junction bases with no gene match: 21.

The rearrangement links TRBV9 to TRBJ2-3, with 10 nucleotides matching TRBD2. Trimming took 3 bases from V and 2 from J; bases not matched to a gene: 3. This CDR3 has 15 amino acids. CDR1 and CDR2 from the germline V gene are SGDLS and YYNGEE. The CDR3 reads CASSGGLAATDTQYF. CDR3 sequence (DNA): TGTGCCAGCAGCGGCGGACTAGCGGCCACAGATACGCAGTATTTT.

This chain links TRBV5-1 with TRBJ2-5; TRBD2 might be the D (5 bases). Germline V gene lookup returns CDR1 SGHRS and CDR2 YFSETQ. V was clipped by 4 bases and J by 9 bases, with 10 bases between them. This CDR3 contains 11 residues. The CDR3 is CASSRSGAQYF. DNA for the CDR3: TGCGCCAGCAGCAGATCCGGGGCCCAGTACTTC. The variable domain in full, completed from reference TRBV5-1 and TRBJ2-5, reads KAGVTQTPRYLIKTRGQQVTLSCSPISGHRSVSWYQQTPGQGLQFLFEYFSETQRNKGNFPGRFSGRQFSNSRSEMNVSTLELGDSALYLCASSRSGAQYFGPGTRLLVL.

This clonotype was recorded many times. The junction shows a germline mismatch at one end, possibly a read error. The genes are TRBV4-3 and TRBJ2-7; 13 nucleotides line up with TRBD2. Germline lookup yields CDR1 LGHNA and CDR2 YSLEER. CDR3 length equals 15 residues. The CDR3 sequence: CASSRGLAGSYEQYF. The DNA for the CDR3 is TGTGCCAGCAGCCGGGGACTAGCGGGGTCCTACGAGCAGTACTTC.

With regard to this clonotype: The junction and the germline gene differ at one end; a read error may be behind it. This chain links TRBV5-1 with TRBJ2-7; D is unresolved. This CDR3 comprises 11 residues. From germline, CDR1 is SGHRS and CDR2 YFSETQ. CDR3: CASSLDQVLIF. CDR3 coding DNA: TGCGCCAGCAGCTTGGACCAGGTTCTCATCTTC.

This clonotype was counted a few times. The DNA of the CDR3 is TGTGCCAGCAGCCCAGCCGGGACTAGCGGGATCTCAGAGCAGTTCTTC. This sequence encodes CASSPAGTSGISEQFF. The chain combines TRBV6-1 with TRBJ2-1, with 13 bases matching TRBD2. The junction had 12 bases not matched to a gene; V was cut back by 6 bases and J by 10 bases. The CDR3 extends over 16 amino acids. Germline lookup yields CDR1 MNHNS and CDR2 SASEGT.

CDR3 in amino acids: CASSATGTSHHEQFF. The CDR3 nucleotides read TGTGCCAGCAGCGCGACCGGGACTAGTCACCATGAGCAGTTCTTC. This rearrangement joins TRBV7-3 to TRBJ2-1; 8 bases map to TRBD2. V dropped 5 bases and J dropped 8; count of bases not matched to a gene: 11. This CDR3 contains 15 residues. The germline V gene encodes CDR1 SGHTA and CDR2 FQGTGA.

V is TRBV5-1 and J is TRBJ2-5, with D possibly TRBD1 on 5 matching bases. CDR1 and CDR2 from the germline V gene are SGHRS and YFSETQ. With 1 base removed from V and 0 bases from J, the gap between germline ends came to 16 bases. The CDR3 runs to 17 residues. In DNA form, the CDR3 reads TGCGCCAGCAGCTTGTGGTCCGGCTCAGGGTACCAAGAGACCCAGTACTTC. This translates into CASSLWSGSGYQETQYF. The complete variable domain, with remaining parts taken from reference TRBV5-1 and TRBJ2-5, reads KAGVTQTPRYLIKTRGQQVTLSCSPISGHRSVSWYQQTPGQGLQFLFEYFSETQRNKGNFPGRFSGRQFSNSRSEMNVSTLELGDSALYLCASSLWSGSGYQETQYFGPGTRLLVL.

The gene calls are TRBV20-1 and TRBJ2-3; 12 bases agree with TRBD2. CDR1 DFQATT and CDR2 SNEGSKA come from the germline V gene (reference sequence). The CDR3 has 14 amino acids. V lost 1 base to trimming and J lost 10 bases; unmatched junction nucleotides: 6. In nucleotides, the CDR3 is TGCAGTGCTAGAGGACTAGCGGGAGTAGGGGCGCAGTATTTT. This gives the protein CSARGLAGVGAQYF.

J is TRBJ2-1 and V is TRBV7-6; 7 bases agree with TRBD1. CDR1 SGHVS and CDR2 FNYEAQ come from the germline V gene. This CDR3 contains 13 residues. V lost 1 base and J lost 8; bases outside the gene matches: 2. The CDR3 nucleotides are TGTGCCAGCAGCTTAGGGCAGGGGGATGAGCAGTTCTTC. This translates into CASSLGQGDEQFF.

This clonotype has at least ten counts. This chain links TRBV11-2 with TRBJ2-3; 16 bases fit TRBD2. The V gene's germline CDR1 is SGHAT and CDR2 FQNNGV. With 4 bases clipped from V and 0 bases from J, the junction kept 7 bases outside the gene matches. The CDR3 is made up of 19 amino acids. In DNA, the CDR3 is TGTGCCAGCAGCTCGCGTGGGACTAGCGGGAGGGGAAGCACAGATACGCAGTATTTT. As protein: CASSSRGTSGRGSTDTQYF.